This record covers a single T cell receptor (beta chain). What it recognizes is unknown. This sample was included in a study of the immune and genomic landscape of osteosarcoma. Study information: Patients had high-grade osteosarcoma, aged 5-81 at diagnosis. The study's findings and limits: Immune-hot C3 tumors showed higher but still low clonality than cold C1. Five cases had a single hyperexpanded clone dominating the repertoire, all with fewer than 100 T-cell clonotypes.

Osteosarcoma specimens were post-treatment primary, local recurrence and metastasis tumors from poor-prognosis patients. Generated by immunoSEQ multiplex PCR, the TCRdb table keeps only in-frame clones and is missing some. This repertoire shows 4,600 or so clones, 60% to 80% found once; its top ten account for roughly a sixth. Germline CDR1 MDHEN, CDR2 SYDVKM. This CDR3 contains 14 residues. The germline V and J ends were trimmed by 6 bases and 3 bases, with 15 bases remaining between them. This sequence joins TRBV28 and TRBJ2-7, with D perhaps being TRBD1 or TRBD2 (5 bases each). The sample comprised osteosarcoma tumor tissue from the femur. The TCR originated in a human donor with osteosarcoma. The CDR3 here is CASSPDRGRYEQYF. CDR3 nucleotide sequence: TGTGCCAGCAGCCCGGACCGGGGACGCTACGAGCAGTACTTC.